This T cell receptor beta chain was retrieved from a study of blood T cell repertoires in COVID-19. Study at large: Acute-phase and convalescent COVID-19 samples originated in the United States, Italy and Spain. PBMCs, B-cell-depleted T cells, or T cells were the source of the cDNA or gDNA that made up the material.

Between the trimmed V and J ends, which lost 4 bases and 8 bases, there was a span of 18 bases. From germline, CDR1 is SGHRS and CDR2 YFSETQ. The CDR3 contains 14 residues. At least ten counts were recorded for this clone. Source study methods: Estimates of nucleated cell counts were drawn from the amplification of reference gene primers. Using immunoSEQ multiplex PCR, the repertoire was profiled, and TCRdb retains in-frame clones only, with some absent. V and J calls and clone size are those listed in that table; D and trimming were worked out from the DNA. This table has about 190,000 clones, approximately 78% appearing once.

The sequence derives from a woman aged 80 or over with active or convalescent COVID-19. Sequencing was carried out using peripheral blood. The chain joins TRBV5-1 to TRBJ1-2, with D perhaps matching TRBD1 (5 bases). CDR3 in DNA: TGCGCCAGCAGCCGGAGGGGAGACGACGCCGGCTACACCTTC. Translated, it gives CASSRRGDDAGYTF.